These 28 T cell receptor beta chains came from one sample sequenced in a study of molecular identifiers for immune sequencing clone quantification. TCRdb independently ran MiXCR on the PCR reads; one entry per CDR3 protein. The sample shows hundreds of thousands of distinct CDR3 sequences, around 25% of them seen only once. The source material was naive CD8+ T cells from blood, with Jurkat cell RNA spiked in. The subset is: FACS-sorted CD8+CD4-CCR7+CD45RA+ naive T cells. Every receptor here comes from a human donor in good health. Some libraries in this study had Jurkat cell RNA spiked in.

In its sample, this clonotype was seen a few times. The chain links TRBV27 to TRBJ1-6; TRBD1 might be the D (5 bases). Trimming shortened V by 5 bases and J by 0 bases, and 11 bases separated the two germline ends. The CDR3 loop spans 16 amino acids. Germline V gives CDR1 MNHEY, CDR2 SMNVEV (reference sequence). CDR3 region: CASSPTVSSYNSPLHF. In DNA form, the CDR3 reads TGTGCCAGCAGTCCGACAGTGAGCTCCTATAATTCACCCCTCCACTTT.

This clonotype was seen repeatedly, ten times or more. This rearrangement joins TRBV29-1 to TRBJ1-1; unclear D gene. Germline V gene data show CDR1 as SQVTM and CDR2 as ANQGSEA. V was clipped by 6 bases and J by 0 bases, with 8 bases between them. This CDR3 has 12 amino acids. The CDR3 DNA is TGCAGCGTCTTTAAAATGAACACTGAAGCTTTCTTT. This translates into CSVFKMNTEAFF. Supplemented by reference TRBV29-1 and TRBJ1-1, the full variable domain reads SAVISQKPSRDICQRGTSLTIQCQVDSQVTMMFWYRQQPGQSLTLIATANQGSEATYESGFVIDKFPISRPNLTFSTLTVSNMSPEDSSIYLCSVFKMNTEAFFGQGTRLTVV.

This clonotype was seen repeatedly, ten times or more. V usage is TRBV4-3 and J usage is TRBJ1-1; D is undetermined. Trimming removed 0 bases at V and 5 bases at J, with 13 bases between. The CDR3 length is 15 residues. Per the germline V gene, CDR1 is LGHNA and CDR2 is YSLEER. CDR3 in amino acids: CASSQDRADATEAFF. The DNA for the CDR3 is TGCGCCAGCAGCCAAGATCGGGCAGACGCAACTGAAGCTTTCTTT.

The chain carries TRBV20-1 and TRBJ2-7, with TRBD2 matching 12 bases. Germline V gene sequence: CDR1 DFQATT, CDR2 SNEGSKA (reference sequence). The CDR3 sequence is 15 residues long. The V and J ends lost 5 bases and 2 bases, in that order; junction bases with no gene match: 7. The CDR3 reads CSAVTSGSSAYEQYF. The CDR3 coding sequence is TGCAGTGCTGTGACTAGCGGGAGCTCCGCCTACGAGCAGTACTTC.

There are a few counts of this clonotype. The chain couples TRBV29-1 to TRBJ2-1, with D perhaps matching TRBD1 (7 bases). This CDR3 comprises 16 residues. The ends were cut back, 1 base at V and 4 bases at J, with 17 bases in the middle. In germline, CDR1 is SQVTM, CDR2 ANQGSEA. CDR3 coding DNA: TGCAGCGTTGAAGGCGGCGCGGGACAGATATACAATGAGCAGTTCTTC. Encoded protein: CSVEGGAGQIYNEQFF.

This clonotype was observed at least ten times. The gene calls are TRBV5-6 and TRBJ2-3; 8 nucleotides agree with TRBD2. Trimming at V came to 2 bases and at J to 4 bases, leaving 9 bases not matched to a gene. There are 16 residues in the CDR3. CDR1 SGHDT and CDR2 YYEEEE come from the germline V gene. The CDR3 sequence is CASSFTAGVEADTQYF. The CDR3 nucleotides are TGTGCCAGCAGCTTCACAGCGGGAGTCGAGGCAGATACGCAGTATTTT.

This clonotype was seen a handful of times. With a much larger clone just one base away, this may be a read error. CDR3 bases: TGTGCCAGCAGTTTGTGGGGAACTGCAGCTTTCTTT. It translates to CASSLWGTAAFF. V usage is TRBV12-3 or TRBV12-4 and J usage is TRBJ1-1; D remains unclear. There are 12 residues in the CDR3.

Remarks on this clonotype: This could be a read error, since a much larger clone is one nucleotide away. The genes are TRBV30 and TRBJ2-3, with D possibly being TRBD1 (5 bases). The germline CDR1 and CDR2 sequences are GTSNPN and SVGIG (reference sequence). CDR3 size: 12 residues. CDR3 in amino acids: CAWSLDTGTQYF. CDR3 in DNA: TGTGCCTGGAGTCTTGACACAGGTACGCAGTATTTT.

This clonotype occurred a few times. CDR3 coding DNA: TGTGCCAGCACCTCCTTGGGCCAGCGGGTGACCTACGAGCAGTACTTC. Translated: CASTSLGQRVTYEQYF. The V gene is TRBV27, the J gene TRBJ2-7; D is possibly TRBD2 (6 bases). Trimming removed 7 bases from V and 2 bases from J, with 21 bases in between. Germline V gene data show CDR1 as MNHEY and CDR2 as SMNVEV (reference sequence). This CDR3 contains 16 residues.

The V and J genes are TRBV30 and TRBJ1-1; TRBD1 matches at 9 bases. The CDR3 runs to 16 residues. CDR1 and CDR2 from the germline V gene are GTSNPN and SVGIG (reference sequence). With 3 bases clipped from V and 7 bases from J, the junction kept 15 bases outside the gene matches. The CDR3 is CAWRRTSGQGLNEAFF. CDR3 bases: TGTGCCTGGAGGAGGACATCGGGACAGGGATTGAATGAAGCTTTCTTT.

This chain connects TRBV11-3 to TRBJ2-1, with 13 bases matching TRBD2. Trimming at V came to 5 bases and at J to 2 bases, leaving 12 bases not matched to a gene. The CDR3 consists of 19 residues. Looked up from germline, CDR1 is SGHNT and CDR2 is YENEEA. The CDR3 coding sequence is TGTGCCAGCAGCGGAGGGGAGGGACTAGCGGGGACGACCTACAATGAGCAGTTCTTC. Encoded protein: CASSGGEGLAGTTYNEQFF.

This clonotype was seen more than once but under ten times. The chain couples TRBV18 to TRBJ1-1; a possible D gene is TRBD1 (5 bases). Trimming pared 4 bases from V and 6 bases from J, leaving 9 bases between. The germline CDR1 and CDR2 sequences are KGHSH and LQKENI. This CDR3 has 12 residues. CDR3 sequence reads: CASSQRDPEAFF. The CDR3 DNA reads TGTGCCAGCTCACAAAGGGACCCTGAAGCTTTCTTT.

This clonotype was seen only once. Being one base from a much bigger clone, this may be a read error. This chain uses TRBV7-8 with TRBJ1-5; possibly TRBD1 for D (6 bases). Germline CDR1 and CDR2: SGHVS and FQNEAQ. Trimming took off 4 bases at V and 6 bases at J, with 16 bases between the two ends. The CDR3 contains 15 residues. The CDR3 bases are TGTGCCAGCAGCTCAATAGGGGGGCTTGGTCAGCCCCAGCATTTT. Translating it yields CASSSIGGLGQPQHF.

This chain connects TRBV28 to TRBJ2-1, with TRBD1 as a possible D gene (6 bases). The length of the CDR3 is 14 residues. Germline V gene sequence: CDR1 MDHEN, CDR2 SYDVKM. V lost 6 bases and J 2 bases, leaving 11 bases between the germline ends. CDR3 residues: CASSRDTPYNEQFF. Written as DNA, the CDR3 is TGTGCCAGCAGCCGGGACACCCCCTACAATGAGCAGTTCTTC. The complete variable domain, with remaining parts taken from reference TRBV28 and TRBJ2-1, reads DVKVTQSSRYLVKRTGEKVFLECVQDMDHENMFWYRQDPGLGLRLIYFSYDVKMKEKGDIPEGYSVSREKKERFSLILESASTNQTSMYLCASSRDTPYNEQFFGPGTRLTVL.

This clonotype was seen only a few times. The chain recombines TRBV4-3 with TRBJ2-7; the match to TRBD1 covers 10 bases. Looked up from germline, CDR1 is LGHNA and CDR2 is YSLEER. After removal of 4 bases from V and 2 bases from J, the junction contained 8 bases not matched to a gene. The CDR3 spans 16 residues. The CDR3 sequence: CASSLGTGVGAYEQYF. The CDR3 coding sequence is TGCGCCAGCAGCCTGGGGACAGGGGTAGGGGCCTACGAGCAGTACTTC.

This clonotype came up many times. In DNA form, the CDR3 reads TGTGCCTGGAGTGTACTCCCCAGGGGGCAGTTCTTC. It is translated as CAWSVLPRGQFF. The V gene is TRBV30, the J gene TRBJ2-1; D possibly corresponds to TRBD1 (6 bases). The length of the CDR3 is 12 residues. From germline, CDR1 is GTSNPN and CDR2 SVGIG (reference sequence). The ends were cut back, 0 bases at V and 12 bases at J, with 12 bases in the middle. Variable domain in full (rest from reference TRBV30 and TRBJ2-1): SQTIHQWPATLVQPVGSPLSLECTVEGTSNPNLYWYRQAAGRGLQLLFYSVGIGQISSEVPQNLSASRPQDRQFILSSKKLLLSDSGFYLCAWSVLPRGQFFGPGTRLTVL.

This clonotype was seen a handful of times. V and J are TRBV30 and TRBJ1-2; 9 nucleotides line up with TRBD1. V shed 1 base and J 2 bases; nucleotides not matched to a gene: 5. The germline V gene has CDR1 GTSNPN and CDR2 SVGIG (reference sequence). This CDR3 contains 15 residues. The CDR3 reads CAWSDWGQGNYGYTF. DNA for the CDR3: TGTGCCTGGAGTGATTGGGGACAGGGAAACTATGGCTACACCTTC.

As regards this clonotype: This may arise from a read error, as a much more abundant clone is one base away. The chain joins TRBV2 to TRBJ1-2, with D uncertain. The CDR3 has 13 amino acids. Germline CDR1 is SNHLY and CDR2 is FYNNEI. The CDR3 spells CASGPPENFGYTF. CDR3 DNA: TGTGCCAGCGGGCCGCCAGAGAACTTTGGCTACACCTTC.

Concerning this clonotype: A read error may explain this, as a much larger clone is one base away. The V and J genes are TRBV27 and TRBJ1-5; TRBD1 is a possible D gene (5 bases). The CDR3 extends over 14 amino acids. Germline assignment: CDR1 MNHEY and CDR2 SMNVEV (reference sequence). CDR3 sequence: CASSQRGNLQPRHF. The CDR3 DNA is TGTGCCAGCAGTCAAAGGGGCAACCTTCAGCCCCGGCATTTT.

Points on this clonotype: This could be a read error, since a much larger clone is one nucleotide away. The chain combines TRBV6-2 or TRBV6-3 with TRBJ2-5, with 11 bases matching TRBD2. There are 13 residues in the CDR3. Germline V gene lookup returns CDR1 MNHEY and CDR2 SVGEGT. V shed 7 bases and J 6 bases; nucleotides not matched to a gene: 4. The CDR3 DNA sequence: TGTGCCAGCACGGCTAGCGGGGGGAAGACCCAGTACTTC. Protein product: CASTASGGKTQYF.

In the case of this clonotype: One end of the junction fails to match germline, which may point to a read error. CDR3 DNA sequence: TGTGCCGGCAGCCAAGATTTAACAGATACGCAGTATTTT. Translation gives CAGSQDLTDTQYF. The V call is TRBV14, the J call TRBJ2-3; D ambiguous. This CDR3 contains 13 residues. Per the germline V gene, CDR1 is SGHDN and CDR2 is FVKESK.

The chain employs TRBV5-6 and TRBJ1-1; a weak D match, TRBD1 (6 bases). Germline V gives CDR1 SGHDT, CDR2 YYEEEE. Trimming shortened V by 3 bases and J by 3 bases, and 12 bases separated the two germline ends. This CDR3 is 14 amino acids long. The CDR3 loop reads CASSSGGGHTEAFF. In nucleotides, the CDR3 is TGTGCCAGCAGCTCTGGCGGGGGGCACACTGAAGCTTTCTTT. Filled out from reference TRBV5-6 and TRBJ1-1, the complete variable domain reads DAGVTQSPTHLIKTRGQQVTLRCSPKSGHDTVSWYQQALGQGPQFIFQYYEEEERQRGNFPDRFSGHQFPNYSSELNVNALLLGDSALYLCASSSGGGHTEAFFGQGTRLTVV.

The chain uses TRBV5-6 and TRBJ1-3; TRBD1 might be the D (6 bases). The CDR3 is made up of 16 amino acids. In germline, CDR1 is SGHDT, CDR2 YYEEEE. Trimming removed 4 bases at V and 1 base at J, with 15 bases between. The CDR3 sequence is CASSIGQWVSGNTIYF. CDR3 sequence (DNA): TGTGCCAGCAGCATAGGACAGTGGGTGTCTGGAAACACCATATATTTT.

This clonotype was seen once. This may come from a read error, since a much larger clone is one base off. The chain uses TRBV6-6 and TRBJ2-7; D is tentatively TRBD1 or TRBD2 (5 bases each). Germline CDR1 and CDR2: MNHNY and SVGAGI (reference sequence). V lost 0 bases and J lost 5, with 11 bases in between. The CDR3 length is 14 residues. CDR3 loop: CASSYSLGTHEQYF. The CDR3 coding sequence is TGTGCCAGCAGTTACTCGTTAGGGACCCACGAGCAGTACTTC.

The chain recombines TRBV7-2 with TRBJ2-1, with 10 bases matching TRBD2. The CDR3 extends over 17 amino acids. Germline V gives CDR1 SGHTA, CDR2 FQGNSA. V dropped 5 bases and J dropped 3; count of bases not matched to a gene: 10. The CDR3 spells CASSGWTSGDFYNEQFF. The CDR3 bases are TGTGCCAGCAGCGGGTGGACTAGCGGCGACTTCTACAATGAGCAGTTCTTC.

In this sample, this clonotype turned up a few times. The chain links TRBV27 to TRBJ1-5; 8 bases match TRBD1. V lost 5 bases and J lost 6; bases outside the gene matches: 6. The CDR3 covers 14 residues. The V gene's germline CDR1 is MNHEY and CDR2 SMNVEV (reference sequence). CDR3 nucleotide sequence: TGTGCCAGCAGTCCCCAGGGGGCGACTCAGCCCCAGCATTTT. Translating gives CASSPQGATQPQHF.

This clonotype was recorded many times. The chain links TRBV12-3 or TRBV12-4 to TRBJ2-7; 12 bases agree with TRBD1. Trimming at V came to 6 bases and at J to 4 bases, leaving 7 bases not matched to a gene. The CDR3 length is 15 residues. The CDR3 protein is CASRGPGQGAYEQYF. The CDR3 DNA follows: TGTGCCAGCAGGGGGCCGGGACAGGGGGCGTACGAGCAGTACTTC.

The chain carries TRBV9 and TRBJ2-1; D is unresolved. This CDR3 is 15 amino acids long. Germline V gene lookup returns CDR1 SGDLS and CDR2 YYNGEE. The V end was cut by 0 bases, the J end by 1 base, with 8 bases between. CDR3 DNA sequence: TGTGCCAGCAGCGTAGGTCCCGATTCCTACAATGAGCAGTTCTTC. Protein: CASSVGPDSYNEQFF.